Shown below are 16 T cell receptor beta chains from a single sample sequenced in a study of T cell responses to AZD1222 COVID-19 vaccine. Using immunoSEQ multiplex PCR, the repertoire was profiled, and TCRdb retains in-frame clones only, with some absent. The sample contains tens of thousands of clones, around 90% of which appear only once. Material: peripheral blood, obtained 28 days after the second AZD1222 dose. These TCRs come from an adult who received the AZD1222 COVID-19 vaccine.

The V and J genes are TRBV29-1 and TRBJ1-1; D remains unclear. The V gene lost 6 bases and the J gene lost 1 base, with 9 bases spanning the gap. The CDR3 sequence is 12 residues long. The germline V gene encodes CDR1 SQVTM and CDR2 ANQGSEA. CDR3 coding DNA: TGCAGCGTCGACCGGTGGAACACTGAAGCTTTCTTT. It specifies CSVDRWNTEAFF.

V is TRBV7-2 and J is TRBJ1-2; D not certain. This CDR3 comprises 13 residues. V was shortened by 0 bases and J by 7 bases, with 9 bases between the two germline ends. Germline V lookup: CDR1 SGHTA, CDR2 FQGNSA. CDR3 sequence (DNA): TGTGCCAGCAGCTTAGCGTGGGGAAGTGGCTACACCTTC. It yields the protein CASSLAWGSGYTF.

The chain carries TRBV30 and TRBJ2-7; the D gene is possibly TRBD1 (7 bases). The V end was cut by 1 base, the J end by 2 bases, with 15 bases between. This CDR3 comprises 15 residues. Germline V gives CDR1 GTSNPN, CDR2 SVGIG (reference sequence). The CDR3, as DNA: TGTGCCTGGAGTGGGGGGCAGGGGGGTCCCTACGAGCAGTACTTC. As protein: CAWSGGQGGPYEQYF.

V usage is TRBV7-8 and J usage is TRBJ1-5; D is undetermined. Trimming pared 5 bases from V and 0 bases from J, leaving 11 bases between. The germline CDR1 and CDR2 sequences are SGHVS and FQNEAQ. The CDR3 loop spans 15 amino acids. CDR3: CASSHTEYSNQPQHF. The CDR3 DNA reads TGTGCCAGCAGCCATACAGAGTATAGCAATCAGCCCCAGCATTTT.

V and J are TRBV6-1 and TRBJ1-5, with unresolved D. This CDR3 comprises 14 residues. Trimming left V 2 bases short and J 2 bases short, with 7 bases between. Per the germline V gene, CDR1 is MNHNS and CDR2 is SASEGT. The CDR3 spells CASSEKPGNQPQHF. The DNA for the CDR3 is TGTGCCAGCAGTGAAAAGCCTGGCAATCAGCCCCAGCATTTT.

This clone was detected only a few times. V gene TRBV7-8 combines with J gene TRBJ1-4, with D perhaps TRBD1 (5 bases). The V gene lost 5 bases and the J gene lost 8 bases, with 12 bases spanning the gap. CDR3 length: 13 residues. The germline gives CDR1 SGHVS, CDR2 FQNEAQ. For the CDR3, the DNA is TGTGCCAGCAGCCGAGTGGGGGGGGAAAAACTGTTTTTT. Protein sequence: CASSRVGGEKLFF.

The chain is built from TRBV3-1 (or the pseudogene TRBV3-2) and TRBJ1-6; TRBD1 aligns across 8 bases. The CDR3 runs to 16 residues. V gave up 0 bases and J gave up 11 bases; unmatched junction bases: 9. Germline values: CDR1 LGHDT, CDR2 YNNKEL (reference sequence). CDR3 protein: CASSQEYGRGHPPLHF. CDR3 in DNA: TGTGCCAGCAGCCAAGAATACGGCAGGGGGCATCCACCCCTCCACTTT.

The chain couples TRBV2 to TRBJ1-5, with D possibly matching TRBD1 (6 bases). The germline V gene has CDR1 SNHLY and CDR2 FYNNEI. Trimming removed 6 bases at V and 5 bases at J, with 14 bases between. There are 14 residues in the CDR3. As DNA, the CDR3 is TGTGCCAGCAGGTCGGACAGACTCCATCAGCCCCAGCATTTT. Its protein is CASRSDRLHQPQHF. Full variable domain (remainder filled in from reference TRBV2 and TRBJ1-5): EPEVTQTPSHQVTQMGQEVILRCVPISNHLYFYWYRQILGQKVEFLVSFYNNEISEKSEIFDDQFSVERPDGSNFTLKIRSTKLEDSAMYFCASRSDRLHQPQHFGDGTRLSIL.

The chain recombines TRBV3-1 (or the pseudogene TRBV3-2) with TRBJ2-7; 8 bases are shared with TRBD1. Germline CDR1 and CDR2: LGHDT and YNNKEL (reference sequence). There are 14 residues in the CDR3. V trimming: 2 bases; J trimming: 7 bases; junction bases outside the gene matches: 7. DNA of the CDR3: TGTGCCAGCAGCCAATCAGACAGGGGAGGTGAGCAGTACTTC. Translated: CASSQSDRGGEQYF.

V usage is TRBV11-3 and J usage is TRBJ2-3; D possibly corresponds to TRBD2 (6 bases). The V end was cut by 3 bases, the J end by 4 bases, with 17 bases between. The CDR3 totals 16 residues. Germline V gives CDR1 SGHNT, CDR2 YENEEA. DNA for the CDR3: TGTGCCAGCAGCTTCCCCTATGGTGGGGAGGCAGATACGCAGTATTTT. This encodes CASSFPYGGEADTQYF. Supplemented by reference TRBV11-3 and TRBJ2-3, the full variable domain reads EAGVVQSPRYKIIEKKQPVAFWCNPISGHNTLYWYLQNLGQGPELLIRYENEEAVDDSQLPKDRFSAERLKGVDSTLKIQPAELGDSAVYLCASSFPYGGEADTQYFGPGTRLTVL.

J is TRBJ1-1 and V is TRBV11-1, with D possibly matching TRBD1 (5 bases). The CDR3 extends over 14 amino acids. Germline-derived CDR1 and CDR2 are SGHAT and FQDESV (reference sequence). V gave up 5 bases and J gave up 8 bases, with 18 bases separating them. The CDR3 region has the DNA TGTGCCAGCAGCCCCAATTCCTTTGGGGGGGAAGCTTTCTTT. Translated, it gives CASSPNSFGGEAFF.

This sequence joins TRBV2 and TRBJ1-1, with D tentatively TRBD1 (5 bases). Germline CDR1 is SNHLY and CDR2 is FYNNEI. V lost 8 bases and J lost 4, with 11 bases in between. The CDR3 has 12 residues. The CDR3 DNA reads TGTGCCAGCGGCAGGGTATTCACTGAAGCTTTCTTT. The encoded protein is CASGRVFTEAFF.

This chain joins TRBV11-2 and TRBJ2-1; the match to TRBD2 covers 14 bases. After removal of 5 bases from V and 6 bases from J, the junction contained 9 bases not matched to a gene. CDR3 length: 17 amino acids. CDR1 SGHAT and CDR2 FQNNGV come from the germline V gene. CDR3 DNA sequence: TGTGCCAGCAGCCCCGGACTAGCGGGGGGTTTCTCCAATGAGCAGTTCTTC. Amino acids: CASSPGLAGGFSNEQFF.

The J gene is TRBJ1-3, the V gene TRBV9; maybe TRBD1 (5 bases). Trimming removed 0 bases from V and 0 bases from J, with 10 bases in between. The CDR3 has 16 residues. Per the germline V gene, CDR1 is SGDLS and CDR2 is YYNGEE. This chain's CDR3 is CASSVGGRSSGNTIYF. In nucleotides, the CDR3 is TGTGCCAGCAGCGTAGGGGGCAGGAGCTCTGGAAACACCATATATTTT.

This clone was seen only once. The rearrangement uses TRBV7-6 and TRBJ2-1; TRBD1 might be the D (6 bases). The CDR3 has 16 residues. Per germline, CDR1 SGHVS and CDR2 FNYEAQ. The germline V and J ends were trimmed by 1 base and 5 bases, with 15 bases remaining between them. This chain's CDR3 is CASSLVRGGPNNEQFF. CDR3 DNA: TGTGCCAGCAGCTTAGTACGAGGGGGACCAAACAATGAGCAGTTCTTC.

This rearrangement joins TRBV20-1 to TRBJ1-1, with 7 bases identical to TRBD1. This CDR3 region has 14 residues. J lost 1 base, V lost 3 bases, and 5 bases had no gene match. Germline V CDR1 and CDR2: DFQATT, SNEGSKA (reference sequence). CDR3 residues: CSASAGQWNTEAFF. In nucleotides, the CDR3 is TGCAGTGCTAGTGCGGGACAGTGGAACACTGAAGCTTTCTTT.